This entry features one T cell receptor (beta chain) sequence. There is no known antigen for this receptor. Within one base of it there is no much larger clone, and no base qualities were kept. Receptor libraries were prepared by 5' RACE. Sequenced on an Illumina HiSeq 2500. A second about 7 to 12 cycle PCR used a sample-barcoded 5' primer and a J-beta primer mix. A template-switch 5' adaptor carrying 12 random nucleotides introduced a unique molecular identifier onto each TCR beta cDNA molecule. Each sample yielded at least 2.5 million CDR3-containing paired-end reads. All of the RNA was converted into first-strand cDNA using the Mint cDNA synthesis kit, with a TRBC-specific oligonucleotide serving as the primer. Following uracil-DNA glycosylase treatment, all cDNA underwent a first 18-cycle PCR with the universal primers M1SS and BC2_uni_R. Regarding the original processing steps: Normalization of each sample was performed by random selection of 1 million high-quality reads, each carrying a distinct molecular identifier. Reads sharing molecular identifiers were discarded rather than binned into consensus sequences. CDR3 identification, clonotype clustering and error correction used MiTCR with a Q25 quality threshold and the strictest error-elimination algorithm. A nonparametric unseen species model using Euler transformation provided a lower-bound estimate of total TCR beta diversity. TCRdb trimmed the raw reads at Q25, called clones with MiXCR and kept productive beta chains. A single entry per CDR3 protein holds the most common genes and DNA from its merged rows. For this entry, the V and J calls and clone size follow TCRdb and not the study's own pipeline. In this sample the table shows about 1.4 million distinct CDR3 sequences, approximately 59% of which occur a single time. In total, the top ten clones hold 6.7% of the sample.

For CDR1 and CDR2, the germline V gene lists MNHGY and SVAAGI. The CDR3 contains 14 residues, cysteine and phenylalanine counted. The read is trimmed to its CDR3 DNA, 42 bases read in frame from base 1. Cut back by 3 bases and 1 base, the V and J ends lie 9 bases apart. This entry is derived from a study of blood T cells in healthy people across ages (dated by TCRdb to the mid-2010s). Context from the whole study: In model experiments, template switching captured about one uniquely barcoded TCR beta cDNA molecule for every two T cells. Using deep sequencing normalized with unique cDNA molecular identifiers, the study measured how TCR beta repertoire diversity changes with age. Four age groups were formed from the donors: young (average around 15 years), middle-aged (just under 40), aged (around 62) and long-lived (about 80). To avoid experimental bias, donors of different ages were distributed randomly across sequencing lanes. For two donors (one aged 18 to 30 and one aged 80 or older), the study analyzed two additional independent replicas of 1 million unique cDNA reads from the same blood draw. Overall results and qualifications from the work: Compared with the aged group, the long-lived group had more naive CD4+ T cells, fewer expanded clones and increased TCR diversity, a pattern suggesting age selection. Observed TCR beta diversity per million T cells fell roughly linearly with age, and a significant reduction was already apparent by age roughly 40. There was a strong correlation between observed TCR beta diversity and the percentage of naive T cells measured by flow cytometry. Because donor CMV infection status was unknown, age-related changes in expanded clonotypes were potentially confounded. Bulk unsorted PBMC profiling prevented conclusive comparison of naive and antigen-experienced compartments. Estimates of total diversity based on one million sequenced T cells were regarded as lower bounds and as underestimates.

Donors were a few dozen systemically healthy Caucasian individuals from Russia aged roughly 6 to 100 years. Ten milliliters of peripheral blood were drawn from each donor into EDTA-treated Vacutainer tubes. Ficoll-Paque density-gradient centrifugation was used to isolate PBMCs, with at least 7 million per sample. Total RNA, at least 5.5 micrograms per sample, was extracted from PBMCs with Trizol reagent. The percentages of naive CD45RAhigh/CD27high T cells were determined by flow cytometry on a PBMC aliquot from every donor. Sequenced material: blood. This clonotype was obtained from a man younger than 35 in good health. Rearrangement joined TRBV6-9 to TRBJ1-1; the D gene is not confidently resolved. The nucleotide sequence reads TGTGCCAGCAGTTACTCCGATAGGAACACTGAAGCTTTCTTT. This sequence encodes CASSYSDRNTEAFF.